Listed below are T cell receptor beta chains from one sample, sequenced in a study of post-analysis software for immune sequencing data. From the PCR reads, TCRdb called clonotypes with MiXCR, one entry per CDR3 protein. The sample shows hundreds of thousands of distinct CDR3 sequences, 55% to 70% of them seen only once. The sequenced sample consisted of blood. These receptors originate from a girl aged 2 to 9 with multiple sclerosis. The CDR3 runs from the conserved cysteine through the conserved F or W. A D gene is named only where the DNA matches it firmly. Clone size is stated in some rows and not others, as once, few, many or a class when expanded.

size,D,length,V,J,CDR3,DNA
.,.,16,TRBV7-2,TRBJ1-1,CASSLGLLQEYTEAFF,TGTGCCAGCAGCTTGGGTCTCCTTCAGGAGTACACTGAAGCTTTCTTT
.,TRBD1,15,TRBV7-2,TRBJ1-4,CASSLNGRGDEKLFF,TGTGCCAGCAGCTTAAATGGCAGGGGGGATGAAAAACTGTTTTTT
.,TRBD2,15,TRBV3-1,TRBJ2-7,CASSYRTGTSSEQYF,TGTGCCAGCAGCTACCGGACCGGGACTAGCAGCGAGCAGTACTTC
.,.,12,TRBV5-1,TRBJ1-1,CASSLEADEAFF,TGCGCCAGCAGCTTGGAGGCAGATGAAGCTTTCTTT
.,TRBD2,15,TRBV11-2,TRBJ2-5,CASSLLAGFQETQYF,TGTGCCAGCAGCTTACTAGCGGGTTTCCAAGAGACCCAGTACTTC
.,TRBD2,16,TRBV12-3/TRBV12-4,TRBJ2-1,CASSLLNSGIYNEQFF,TGTGCCAGCAGTCTACTTAATAGCGGGATCTACAATGAGCAGTTCTTC
once,TRBD1,15,TRBV25-1,TRBJ1-5,CASSERTGPNQPQHF,TGTGCCAGCAGTGAACGGACAGGACCCAATCAGCCCCAGCATTTT
.,.,16,TRBV5-1,TRBJ1-2,CASSLGPQGTNYGYTF,TGCGCCAGCAGCTTGGGCCCACAGGGAACTAACTATGGCTACACCTTC
.,.,14,TRBV6-2/TRBV6-3,TRBJ2-5,CASSYFEGQETQYF,TGTGCCAGCAGTTACTTCGAGGGGCAAGAGACCCAGTACTTC
.,.,15,TRBV20-1,TRBJ2-1,CSARDRGGSYNEQFF,TGCAGTGCTAGAGATCGAGGCGGCTCCTACAATGAGCAGTTCTTC
.,TRBD1,13,TRBV18,TRBJ1-1,CASSGQGNTEAFF,TGTGCCAGCTCAGGACAGGGGAACACTGAAGCTTTCTTT
.,TRBD1,14,TRBV12-3/TRBV12-4,TRBJ2-3,CASGGRQGTDTQYF,TGTGCCAGCGGTGGAAGACAGGGGACAGATACGCAGTATTTT
.,TRBD2,17,TRBV5-1,TRBJ2-1,CASSLPRLAGNHNEQFF,TGCGCCAGCAGCTTACCGAGACTAGCGGGGAACCACAATGAGCAGTTCTTC
once,TRBD2,15,TRBV10-3,TRBJ2-1,CAISEFSGRSHEQFF,TGTGCCATCAGTGAGTTTAGCGGGAGATCACATGAGCAGTTCTTC
few,.,14,TRBV18,TRBJ2-5,CASSPPSGRKTQYF,TGTGCCAGCTCACCACCGTCAGGGAGGAAGACCCAGTACTTC
.,.,18,TRBV21-1,TRBJ2-1,CASSSPGLASSSYNEQFF,TGTGCCAGCAGCTCTCCGGGACTAGCTTCGAGCTCCTACAATGAGCAGTTCTTC
.,.,11,TRBV29-1,TRBJ2-5,CSANLGETQYF,TGCAGCGCGAACCTGGGGGAGACCCAGTACTTC
.,.,15,TRBV20-1,TRBJ1-2,CSARDKIDRNYGYTF,TGCAGTGCTAGAGATAAAATCGACAGGAACTATGGCTACACCTTC
.,.,15,TRBV6-2/TRBV6-3,TRBJ2-7,CASSYNRRSSYEQYF,TGTGCCAGCAGTTACAACCGGCGCAGTTCCTACGAGCAGTACTTC
.,.,15,TRBV29-1,TRBJ2-7,CSVDLRGVGGDEQYF,TGCAGCGTTGACTTGAGGGGGGTAGGGGGCGACGAGCAGTACTTC
.,TRBD1,14,TRBV29-1,TRBJ1-6,CSVDLGTGDSPLHF,TGCAGCGTTGATCTCGGGACAGGCGACTCACCCCTCCACTTT
.,.,15,TRBV5-1,TRBJ2-5,CASSLGPFGEETQYF,TGCGCCAGCAGCTTAGGACCCTTCGGAGAGGAGACCCAGTACTTC
.,.,14,TRBV6-2/TRBV6-3,TRBJ2-3,CASSYPVTVGTQYF,TGTGCCAGCAGTTACCCCGTGACGGTTGGCACGCAGTATTTT
.,TRBD2,17,TRBV3-1,TRBJ2-1,CASSQEGGTSGYNEQFF,TGTGCCAGCAGCCAAGAAGGCGGGACTAGCGGATACAATGAGCAGTTCTTC
.,TRBD1,17,TRBV6-2/TRBV6-3,TRBJ2-5,CASSPLGTGISEETQYF,TGTGCCAGCAGCCCTCTCGGGACAGGGATAAGCGAAGAGACCCAGTACTTC
few,TRBD1,14,TRBV6-5,TRBJ2-7,CASSPGQGLDEQYF,TGTGCCAGCAGCCCCGGACAGGGATTGGACGAGCAGTACTTC